These 6 T cell receptor beta chains originate from one sample sequenced in a study of blood T cell repertoires in COVID-19. Assay used: immunoSEQ multiplex PCR; TCRdb lists only in-frame clones, some missing. The table lists approximately 220,000 clones, about 86% of them singletons. Sequencing input: PBMCs or T cells enriched from blood (not recorded which). These receptors came from a woman aged 25-40 years who had been exposed to COVID-19.

The chain links TRBV6-5 to TRBJ1-1; tentatively, D is TRBD1 (6 bases). CDR1 and CDR2 from the germline V gene are MNHEY and SVGAGI. CDR3 length equals 11 residues. Trimming pared 7 bases from V and 3 bases from J, leaving 6 bases between. The CDR3, as DNA: TGTGCCAGCACAGGGGACACTGAAGCTTTCTTT. Its protein product is CASTGDTEAFF.

CDR3 sequence: CASSQHNSQPQHF. DNA for the CDR3: TGTGCCAGCAGCCAACACAACAGTCAGCCCCAGCATTTT. This chain joins TRBV6-2 or TRBV6-3 and TRBJ1-5, with no clear D. The ends were cut back, 6 bases at V and 6 bases at J, with 12 bases in the middle. The CDR3 covers 13 residues. The germline gives CDR1 MNHEY, CDR2 SVGEGT.

There are a few counts of this clone. The chain combines TRBV7-9 with TRBJ1-1; 11 bases are shared with TRBD1. The V gene's germline CDR1 is SEHNR and CDR2 FQNEAQ (reference sequence). V was clipped by 1 base and J by 7 bases; unmatched bases: 14. This CDR3 region has 18 residues. The CDR3 DNA sequence: TGTGCCAGCAGCTTAGGAGTTTGGGACAGGGGGATCATGAATGAAGCTTTCTTT. As protein: CASSLGVWDRGIMNEAFF.

The chain joins TRBV30 to TRBJ2-2, with a weak D call TRBD1 (5 bases). V was trimmed by 5 bases and J by 6 bases, leaving 16 bases between them. The CDR3 has 14 residues. Germline CDR1 is GTSNPN and CDR2 is SVGIG (reference sequence). The chain's CDR3 is CAWWSPGQPGELFF. The DNA for the CDR3 is TGTGCCTGGTGGAGCCCAGGACAACCCGGGGAGCTGTTTTTT.

This rearrangement joins TRBV5-1 to TRBJ1-5; D remains unclear. Trimming stripped 0 bases from V and 0 bases from J, with 7 bases between. The CDR3 loop spans 15 amino acids. Germline V gene sequence: CDR1 SGHRS, CDR2 YFSETQ. The CDR3 reads CASSLDSHSNQPQHF. DNA for the CDR3: TGCGCCAGCAGCTTGGACAGCCATAGCAATCAGCCCCAGCATTTT.

The chain employs TRBV7-8 and TRBJ2-6; 11 nucleotides align to TRBD2. Germline CDR1 reads SGHVS; CDR2 reads FQNEAQ. V was pared by 3 bases and J by 0 bases, with 10 bases of the junction left unmatched. CDR3 size: 20 residues. CDR3 nucleotide sequence: TGTGCCAGCAGCTTTTTTCTAGCGGGGGGCTACCCCTCTGGGGCCAACGTCCTGACTTTC. It yields the protein CASSFFLAGGYPSGANVLTF. Full variable domain (missing parts from reference TRBV7-8 and TRBJ2-6): GAGVSQSPRYKVAKRGQDVALRCDPISGHVSLFWYQQALGQGPEFLTYFQNEAQLDKSGLPSDRFFAERPEGSVSTLKIQRTQQEDSAVYLCASSFFLAGGYPSGANVLTFGAGSRLTVL.